This record concerns one T cell receptor (beta chain) sequence. The data are from a study of T cell responses to AZD1222 COVID-19 vaccine. The CDR3 covers 12 residues. Germline CDR1 and CDR2: KGHSH and LQKENI. The ends were cut back, 1 base at V and 5 bases at J, with 2 bases in the middle. Only in-frame clones appear in the TCRdb table, and some are missing; sequencing was by immunoSEQ multiplex PCR. The sample carries around 130,000 clones, 92% recorded once. Sequencing was performed on peripheral blood, taken 28 days after the second AZD1222 dose. This sequence joins TRBV18 and TRBJ2-2; unclear D gene. The source of this sequence is an adult who received the AZD1222 COVID-19 vaccine. CDR3 amino acids: CASSPRTGELFF. The CDR3 nucleotides read TGTGCCAGCTCACCACGGACCGGGGAGCTGTTTTTT.